The 10 T cell receptor beta chains below all came from one sample that was sequenced in a study of T cell repertoires in cytomegalovirus infection. TCRdb fed the reads into MiXCR, producing one record per CDR3 protein. Of approximately 500,000 distinct CDR3 sequences in the sample, around 35% were seen once. These TCRs are of unknown antigen specificity. This specimen was cultured PBMCs, taken from culture after CMV antigen stimulation. These receptors all come from a human donor in good health (CMV status not recorded). Some clones in this sample may be carry-over from other donors' samples.

This sequence joins TRBV12-5 and TRBJ1-5, with unresolved D. With 1 base removed from V and 9 bases from J, the gap between germline ends came to 10 bases. This CDR3 has 13 amino acids. Germline lookup yields CDR1 LGHNT and CDR2 FRNRAP. In DNA form, the CDR3 reads TGTGCTAGTGGTTTGGCTAAAGGGCCGCCCCAGCATTTT. It translates to CASGLAKGPPQHF.

The chain has TRBV11-2 and TRBJ2-3; TRBD2 matches 7 bases. The germline CDR1 and CDR2 sequences are SGHAT and FQNNGV. V was pared by 5 bases and J by 2 bases, with 13 bases of the junction left unmatched. The CDR3 consists of 17 residues. The CDR3 loop reads CASSPDYRGRVTDTQYF. The CDR3 region has the DNA TGTGCCAGCAGCCCCGACTACCGGGGGAGGGTCACAGATACGCAGTATTTT.

This clonotype showed up just once. This rearrangement joins TRBV10-3 to TRBJ1-1, with TRBD1 matching over 9 bases. The CDR3 contains 16 residues. Germline CDR1 reads ENHRY; CDR2 reads SYGVKD. With V trimmed by 3 bases and J by 1 base, 6 bases remained unmatched. The CDR3, as DNA: TGTGCCATCAGTGATGGGGACAGGGAGAGGAACACTGAAGCTTTCTTT. Amino acid sequence: CAISDGDRERNTEAFF.

The V gene is TRBV6-1, the J gene TRBJ2-7; the D is unclear. V dropped 2 bases and J dropped 7 bases, with 12 bases sitting between them. This CDR3 has 13 amino acids. Germline V lookup: CDR1 MNHNS, CDR2 SASEGT. The DNA for the CDR3 is TGTGCCAGCAGTGAAATGGCTAGGCGAGAGCAGTACGTC. This translates into CASSEMARREQYV.

This clonotype was counted a few times. The V call is TRBV7-2, the J call TRBJ1-1; 7 nucleotides match TRBD1. Germline V gene lookup returns CDR1 SGHTA and CDR2 FQGNSA. This CDR3 is 15 amino acids long. J gave up 3 bases and V 8 bases, and 12 bases lay outside the gene matches. In nucleotides, the CDR3 is TGTGCCAGCGGCCTACCACAGGGGTCGGACACTGAAGCTTTCTTT. It yields the protein CASGLPQGSDTEAFF.

V gene TRBV6-2 or TRBV6-3 combines with J gene TRBJ2-2; D unresolved. The V gene lost 6 bases and the J gene lost 6 bases, with 8 bases spanning the gap. The CDR3 covers 12 residues. Germline V lookup: CDR1 MNHEY, CDR2 SVGEGT. CDR3 DNA sequence: TGTGCCAGCAGCCGGTCAGCCGGGGAGCTGTTTTTT. Amino acids: CASSRSAGELFF.

This clonotype was counted only a few times. The chain uses TRBV28 and TRBJ2-5, with 11 bases fitting TRBD1. Trimming at V came to 5 bases and at J to 6 bases, leaving 8 bases not matched to a gene. This CDR3 is built from 15 residues. Germline CDR1 MDHEN, CDR2 SYDVKM. CDR3 loop: CASSAAGTGGKTQYF. The CDR3 nucleotides read TGTGCCAGCAGTGCGGCTGGGACAGGGGGAAAGACCCAGTACTTC.

The rearrangement uses TRBV4-3 and TRBJ2-6, with TRBD2 matching over 7 bases. Losses at the gene ends were 0 bases for V and 3 bases for J; bases not matched to a gene: 8. Germline lookup yields CDR1 LGHNA and CDR2 YSLEER. CDR3 length equals 18 residues. The CDR3 is CASSQERTSLGGANVLTF. As DNA, the CDR3 is TGCGCCAGCAGCCAAGAACGGACTAGTCTCGGTGGGGCCAACGTCCTGACTTTC.

The chain joins TRBV4-3 to TRBJ1-2; no clear D gene. Germline assignment: CDR1 LGHNA and CDR2 YSLEER. The CDR3 sequence is 16 residues long. The V end lost 0 bases, the J end lost 4 bases, and 15 bases lay between the germline ends. Here the CDR3 reads CASSQEFPQAGYGYTF. DNA of the CDR3: TGCGCCAGCAGCCAAGAATTCCCGCAGGCGGGCTATGGCTACACCTTC.

This clonotype was detected a few times. This chain joins TRBV6-5 and TRBJ1-3, with D perhaps TRBD1 (6 bases). Germline V CDR1 and CDR2: MNHEY, SVGAGI. V shed 2 bases and J shed 3 bases, with 14 bases lying between them. This CDR3 has 16 amino acids. CDR3: CASSYQGNRDGNTIYF. The CDR3 DNA reads TGTGCCAGCAGTTACCAGGGGAATAGGGATGGAAACACCATATATTTT.